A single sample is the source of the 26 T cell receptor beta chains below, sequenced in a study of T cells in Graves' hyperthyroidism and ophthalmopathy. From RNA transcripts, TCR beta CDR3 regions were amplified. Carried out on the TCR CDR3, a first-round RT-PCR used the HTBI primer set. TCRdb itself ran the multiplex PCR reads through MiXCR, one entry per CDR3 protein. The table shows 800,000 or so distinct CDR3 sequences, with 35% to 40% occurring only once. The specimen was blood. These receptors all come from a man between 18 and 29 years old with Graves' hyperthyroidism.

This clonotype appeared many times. CDR3 loop: CAIMKNTGELFF. CDR3 DNA: TGTGCCATCATGAAAAACACCGGGGAGCTGTTTTTT. This chain links TRBV10-3 with TRBJ2-2, with no clear D. The V and J ends lost 7 bases and 2 bases respectively, with 5 bases between them. From germline, CDR1 is ENHRY and CDR2 SYGVKD. CDR3 length: 12 residues.

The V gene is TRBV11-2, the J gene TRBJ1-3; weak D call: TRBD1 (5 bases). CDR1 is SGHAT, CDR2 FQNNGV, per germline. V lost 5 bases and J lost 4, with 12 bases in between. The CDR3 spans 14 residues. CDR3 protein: CASSRPGSGNTIYF. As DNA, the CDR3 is TGTGCCAGCAGCCGCCCAGGGTCGGGAAACACCATATATTTT.

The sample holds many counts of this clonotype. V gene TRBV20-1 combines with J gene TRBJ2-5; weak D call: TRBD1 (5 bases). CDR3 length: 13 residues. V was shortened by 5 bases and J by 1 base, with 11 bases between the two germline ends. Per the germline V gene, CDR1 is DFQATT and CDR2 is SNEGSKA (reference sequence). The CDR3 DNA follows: TGCAGTGCTGATGGACATTTCCAAGAGACCCAGTACTTC. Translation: CSADGHFQETQYF.

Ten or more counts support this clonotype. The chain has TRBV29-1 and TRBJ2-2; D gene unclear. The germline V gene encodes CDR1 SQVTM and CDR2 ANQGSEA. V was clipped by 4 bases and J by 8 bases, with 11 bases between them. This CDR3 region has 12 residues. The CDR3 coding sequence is TGCAGCGTTGTGTCGGGCAGAGGGGAGCTGTTTTTT. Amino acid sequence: CSVVSGRGELFF.

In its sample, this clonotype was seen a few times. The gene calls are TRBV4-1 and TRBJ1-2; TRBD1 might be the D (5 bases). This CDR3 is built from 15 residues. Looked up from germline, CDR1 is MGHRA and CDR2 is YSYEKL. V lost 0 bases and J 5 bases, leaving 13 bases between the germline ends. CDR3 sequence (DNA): TGCGCCAGCAGCCAAGATAAGATTTCAGGGTATGGCTACACCTTC. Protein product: CASSQDKISGYGYTF.

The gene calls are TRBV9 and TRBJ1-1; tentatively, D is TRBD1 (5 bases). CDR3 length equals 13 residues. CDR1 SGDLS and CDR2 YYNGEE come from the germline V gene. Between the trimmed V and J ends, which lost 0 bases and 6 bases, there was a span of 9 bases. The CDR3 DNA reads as TGTGCCAGCAGCGTAGGGCGGGGGGCTGAAGCTTTCTTT. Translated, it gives CASSVGRGAEAFF.

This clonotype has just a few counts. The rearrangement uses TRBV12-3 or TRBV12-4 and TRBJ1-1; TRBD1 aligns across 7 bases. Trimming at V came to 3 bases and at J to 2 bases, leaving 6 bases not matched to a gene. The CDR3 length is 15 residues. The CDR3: CASSFGTVDNTEAFF. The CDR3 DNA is TGTGCCAGCAGTTTCGGGACAGTAGATAACACTGAAGCTTTCTTT.

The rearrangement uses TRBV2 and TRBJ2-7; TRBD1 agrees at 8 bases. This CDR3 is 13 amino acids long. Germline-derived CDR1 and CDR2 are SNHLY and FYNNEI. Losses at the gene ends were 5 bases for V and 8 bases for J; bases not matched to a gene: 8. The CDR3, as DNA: TGTGCCAGCAGTTTACAGGGACAGGCTAAGCAGTACTTC. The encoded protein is CASSLQGQAKQYF.

The CDR3 loop is CSARGRRDGQGDTGELFF. The CDR3 DNA reads as TGCAGTGCTAGAGGCAGGCGGGACGGCCAGGGTGACACCGGGGAGCTGTTTTTT. J is TRBJ2-2 and V is TRBV20-1; tentative D call: TRBD2 (6 bases). The CDR3 runs 18 residues. The germline V gene encodes CDR1 DFQATT and CDR2 SNEGSKA (reference sequence). V was cut by 1 base and J by 3 bases, with 21 bases left in between.

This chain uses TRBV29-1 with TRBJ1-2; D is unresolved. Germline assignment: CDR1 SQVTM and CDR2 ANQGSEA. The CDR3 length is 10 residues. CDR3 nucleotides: TGCAACGGGCTTAACTATGGCTACACCTTC. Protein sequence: CNGLNYGYTF.

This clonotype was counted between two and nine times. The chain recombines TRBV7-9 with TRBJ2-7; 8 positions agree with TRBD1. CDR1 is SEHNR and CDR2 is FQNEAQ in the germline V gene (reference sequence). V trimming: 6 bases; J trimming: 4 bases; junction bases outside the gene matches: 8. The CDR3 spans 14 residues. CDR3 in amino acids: CASRYGTGPYEQYF. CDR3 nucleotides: TGTGCCAGCAGATACGGGACAGGCCCTTACGAGCAGTACTTC.

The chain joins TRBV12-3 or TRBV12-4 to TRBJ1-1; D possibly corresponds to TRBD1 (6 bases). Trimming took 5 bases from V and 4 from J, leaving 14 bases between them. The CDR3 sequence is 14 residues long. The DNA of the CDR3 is TGTGCCAGCAGTGCGAGGGGGAAGATCACTGAAGCTTTCTTT. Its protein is CASSARGKITEAFF.

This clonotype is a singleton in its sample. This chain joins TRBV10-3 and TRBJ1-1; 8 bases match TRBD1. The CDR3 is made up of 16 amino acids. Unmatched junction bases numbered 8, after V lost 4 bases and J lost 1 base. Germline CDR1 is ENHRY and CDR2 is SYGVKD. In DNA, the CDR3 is TGTGCCATCAGTGGGATACAGGGGGGCGAGAACACTGAAGCTTTCTTT. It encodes CAISGIQGGENTEAFF.

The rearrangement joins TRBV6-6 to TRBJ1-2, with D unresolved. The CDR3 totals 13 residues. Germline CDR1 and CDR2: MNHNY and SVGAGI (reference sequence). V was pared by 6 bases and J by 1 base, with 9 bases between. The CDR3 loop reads CASSRGDNYGYTF. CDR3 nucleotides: TGTGCCAGCAGCCGGGGAGATAACTATGGCTACACCTTC.

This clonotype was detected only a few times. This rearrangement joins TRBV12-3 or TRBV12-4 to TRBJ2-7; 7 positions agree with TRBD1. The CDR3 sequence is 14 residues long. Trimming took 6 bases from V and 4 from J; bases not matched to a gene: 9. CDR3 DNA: TGTGCCAGCAGCCGGGTACAGGGGAGATACGAGCAGTACTTC. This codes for CASSRVQGRYEQYF.

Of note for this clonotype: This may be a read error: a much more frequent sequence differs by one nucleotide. As DNA, the CDR3 is TGTGCCAGCAGAGAGGACCATGATCAGCCCCAGCATTTT. Amino acids: CASREDHDQPQHF. The chain uses TRBV2 and TRBJ1-5, with D hard to call. CDR3 length equals 13 residues. With 6 bases removed from V and 5 bases from J, the gap between germline ends came to 11 bases. Germline V CDR1 and CDR2: SNHLY, FYNNEI.

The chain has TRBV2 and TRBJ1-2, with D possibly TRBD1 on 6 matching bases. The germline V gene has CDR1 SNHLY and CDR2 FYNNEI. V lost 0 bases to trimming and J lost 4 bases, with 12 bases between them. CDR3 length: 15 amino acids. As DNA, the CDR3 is TGTGCCAGCAGTGAAGCGGGGGCCAGCTCCTATGGCTACACCTTC. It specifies CASSEAGASSYGYTF.

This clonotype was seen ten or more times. The CDR3 bases are TGCAGTGCTAGAGGAGGGTTTAATGAAAAACTGTTTTTT. Translated, it gives CSARGGFNEKLFF. This chain joins TRBV20-1 and TRBJ1-4; no reliable D call. Germline-derived CDR1 and CDR2 are DFQATT and SNEGSKA (reference sequence). Trimming took 1 base from V and 4 from J, leaving 7 bases between them. This CDR3 has 13 residues.

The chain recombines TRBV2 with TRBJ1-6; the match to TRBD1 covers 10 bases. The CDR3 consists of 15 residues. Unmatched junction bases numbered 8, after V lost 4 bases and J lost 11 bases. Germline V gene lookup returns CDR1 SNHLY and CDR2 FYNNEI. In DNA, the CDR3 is TGTGCCAGCAGTGCCGGGACAGGGGTAATGACACCCCTCCACTTT. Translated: CASSAGTGVMTPLHF.

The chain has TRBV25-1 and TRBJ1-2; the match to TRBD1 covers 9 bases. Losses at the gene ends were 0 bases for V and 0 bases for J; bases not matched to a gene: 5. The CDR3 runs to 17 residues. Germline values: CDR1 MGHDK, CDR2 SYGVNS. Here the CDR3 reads CASSEYVRDRANYGYTF. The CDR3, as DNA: TGTGCCAGCAGTGAATATGTTAGGGACAGGGCTAACTATGGCTACACCTTC.

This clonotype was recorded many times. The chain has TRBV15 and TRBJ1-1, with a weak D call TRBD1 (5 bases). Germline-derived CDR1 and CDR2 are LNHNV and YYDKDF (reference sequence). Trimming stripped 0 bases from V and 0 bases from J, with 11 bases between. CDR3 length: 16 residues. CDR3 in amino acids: CATSRDLGGLNTEAFF. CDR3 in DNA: TGTGCCACCAGCAGAGACCTCGGGGGGTTGAACACTGAAGCTTTCTTT.

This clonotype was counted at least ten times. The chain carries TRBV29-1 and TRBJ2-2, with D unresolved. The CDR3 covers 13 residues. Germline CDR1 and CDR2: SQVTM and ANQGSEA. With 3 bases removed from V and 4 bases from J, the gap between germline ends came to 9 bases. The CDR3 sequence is CSVDGSLTGELFF. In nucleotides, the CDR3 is TGCAGCGTTGACGGATCACTCACCGGGGAGCTGTTTTTT.

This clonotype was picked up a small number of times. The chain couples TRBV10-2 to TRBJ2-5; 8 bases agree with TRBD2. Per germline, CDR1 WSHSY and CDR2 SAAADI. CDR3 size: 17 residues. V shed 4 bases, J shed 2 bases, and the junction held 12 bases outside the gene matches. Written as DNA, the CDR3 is TGCGCCAGCAGTGTTGCGGGGGGCCTAATAATGCAAGAGACCCAGTACTTC. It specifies CASSVAGGLIMQETQYF.

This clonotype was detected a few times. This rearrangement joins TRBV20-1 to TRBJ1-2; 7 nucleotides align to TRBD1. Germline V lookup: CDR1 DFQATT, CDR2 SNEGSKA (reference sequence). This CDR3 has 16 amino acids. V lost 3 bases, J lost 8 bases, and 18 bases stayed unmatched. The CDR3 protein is CSASHTQRQGLRGYTF. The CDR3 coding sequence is TGCAGTGCTAGCCACACACAGAGACAGGGTCTGCGCGGCTACACCTTC.

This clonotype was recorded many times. The CDR3 bases are TGTGCCATCAGTTATGACCCAAAGTCCTCCTATAATTCACCCCTCCACTTT. It codes for CAISYDPKSSYNSPLHF. V usage is TRBV10-3 and J usage is TRBJ1-6; D gene ambiguous. V was cut by 5 bases and J by 0 bases, with 14 bases left in between. Per germline, CDR1 ENHRY and CDR2 SYGVKD. This CDR3 is 17 amino acids long.

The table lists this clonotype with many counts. DNA of the CDR3: TGTGCCAGCGGTTACCGGGACAGGAGGAACACTGAAGCTTTCTTT. It is translated as CASGYRDRRNTEAFF. The chain employs TRBV7-8 and TRBJ1-1; TRBD1 agrees at 8 bases. J lost 1 base, V lost 8 bases, and 9 bases had no gene match. This CDR3 comprises 15 residues. The germline CDR1 and CDR2 sequences are SGHVS and FQNEAQ.